This T cell receptor (beta chain) was sequenced in a study of blood T cell repertoires in COVID-19. Background on the study: The United States, Italy and Spain provided the acute and convalescent COVID-19 samples. PBMCs, B-cell-depleted T cells, or T cells provided the cDNA or gDNA that made up the material.

Clinical history reported by participants formed the basis on which cohorts were assigned. Authors' processing steps: By means of reference gene primer amplification, nucleated cell counts were estimated. Method: immunoSEQ multiplex PCR; TCRdb's copy keeps in-frame clones and lacks some. The V and J calls and clone size come from that table; D and trimming were worked out from the DNA. Of 200,000 to 250,000 clones in the sample, 70% to 85% were seen once. In this sample, this clone turned up a few times. V lost 7 bases and J 7 bases, leaving 13 bases between the germline ends. From germline, CDR1 is MNHEY and CDR2 SVGAGI. CDR3 size: 12 residues.

This clonotype was obtained from a woman between 55 and 75 years old who had recovered from COVID-19. The chain recombines TRBV6-5 with TRBJ1-2; tentative D call: TRBD1 (6 bases). The sample comprised PBMCs or T cells enriched from blood (not recorded which). CDR3 in amino acids: CASTLQGRGYTF. As DNA, the CDR3 is TGTGCCAGCACATTACAGGGCCGTGGCTACACCTTC.